The 6 T cell receptor beta chains given below trace back to one sample, sequenced in a study of blood T cell repertoires in COVID-19. The method was immunoSEQ multiplex PCR; TCRdb's version includes in-frame clones alone and lacks a portion of them. The top ten clones hold approximately 7.5% of a sample with 250,000 to 350,000 clones, approximately 90% of them seen once. The sample consisted of peripheral blood. These receptors all stem from a woman aged 25-40 years with COVID-19, enrolled during active disease.

This chain connects TRBV4-1 to TRBJ2-7, with TRBD1 identical over 9 bases. Germline lookup yields CDR1 MGHRA and CDR2 YSYEKL. This CDR3 is 15 amino acids long. Losses at the gene ends were 4 bases for V and 2 bases for J; bases not matched to a gene: 6. The CDR3 is CASSRIQGATYEQYF. Written as DNA, the CDR3 is TGCGCCAGCAGCCGGATACAGGGGGCCACCTACGAGCAGTACTTC.

The gene calls are TRBV11-1 and TRBJ1-1; D uncertain. Per the germline V gene, CDR1 is SGHAT and CDR2 is FQDESV (reference sequence). V was clipped by 8 bases and J by 0 bases, with 13 bases between them. This CDR3 region has 14 residues. The CDR3 loop is CASSPTTLNTEAFF. CDR3 DNA sequence: TGTGCCAGCTCCCCCACGACTCTGAACACTGAAGCTTTCTTT. Combining the CDR3 with reference TRBV11-1 and TRBJ1-1 gives the whole variable domain EAEVAQSPRYKITEKSQAVAFWCDPISGHATLYWYRQILGQGPELLVQFQDESVVDDSQLPKDRFSAERLKGVDSTLKIQPAELGDSAMYLCASSPTTLNTEAFFGQGTRLTVV.

This rearrangement joins TRBV6-5 to TRBJ2-1; 10 nucleotides agree with TRBD2. Germline CDR1 and CDR2: MNHEY and SVGAGI. V gave up 5 bases and J gave up 5 bases; unmatched junction bases: 6. The CDR3 runs 15 residues. CDR3: CASSLSSGSHNEQFF. Written as DNA, the CDR3 is TGTGCCAGCAGTCTTTCTAGCGGGAGTCACAATGAGCAGTTCTTC.

The CDR3 protein is CASSRGQALKLFF. DNA for the CDR3: TGTGCCAGCAGCAGGGGACAGGCCTTGAAACTGTTTTTT. The chain employs TRBV6-5 and TRBJ1-4; 8 positions agree with TRBD1. CDR3 length: 13 amino acids. Germline V gives CDR1 MNHEY, CDR2 SVGAGI. The V segment lost 6 bases and the J segment 11 bases; nucleotides outside the gene matches: 8.

The chain uses TRBV10-3 and TRBJ1-5, with D maybe TRBD1 (6 bases). CDR1 ENHRY and CDR2 SYGVKD come from the germline V gene. This CDR3 has 14 amino acids. V was clipped by 4 bases and J by 7 bases, with 14 bases between them. Here the CDR3 DNA reads TGTGCCATCAGTGCCTCAGGGGTAGGGCAGCCCCAGCATTTT. Its protein is CAISASGVGQPQHF.

The sample holds one count of this clone. The V gene is TRBV7-3, the J gene TRBJ1-1; 7 positions match TRBD1. Germline assignment: CDR1 SGHTA and CDR2 FQGTGA. The trim removed 2 bases at V and 2 bases at J, leaving 5 bases unmatched. This CDR3 is built from 15 residues. Here the CDR3 DNA reads TGTGCCAGCAGCTTAGGAGGGGGCGCAAACACTGAAGCTTTCTTT. It yields the protein CASSLGGGANTEAFF.